This T cell receptor beta chain comes out of a study of blood T cell repertoires in COVID-19. Trimming took 5 bases from V and 2 from J; bases not matched to a gene: 4. Germline lookup yields CDR1 SGHVS and CDR2 FNYEAQ. This CDR3 region has 15 residues. Only in-frame clones appear in the TCRdb table, and some are missing; sequencing was by immunoSEQ multiplex PCR. The sample includes more than 95,000 clones, 84% seen only once; the top ten take 9.5% to 15%. The clonotype originates from a human donor in a cohort sampled during active COVID-19. The chain couples TRBV7-6 to TRBJ2-1, with TRBD1 matching 9 bases. Sequenced input: peripheral blood. This chain's CDR3 is CASSPGQGTYNEQFF. In DNA, the CDR3 is TGTGCCAGCAGCCCGGGACAGGGCACCTACAATGAGCAGTTCTTC. Full variable domain (missing parts from reference TRBV7-6 and TRBJ2-1): GAGVSQSPRYKVTKRGQDVALRCDPISGHVSLYWYRQALGQGPEFLTYFNYEAQQDKSGLPNDRFSAERPEGSISTLTIQRTEQRDSAMYRCASSPGQGTYNEQFFGPGTRLTVL.